A single sample gave rise to the 8 T cell receptor beta chains below, sequenced in a study of cytomegalovirus exposure and HLA in healthy donors. The primer mix had 60 Vbeta and 13 Jbeta primers. Here immunoSEQ multiplex PCR was the method, and the copy in TCRdb shows in-frame clones only, minus some. Altogether 200,000 to 250,000 clones are present, about 75% being singletons, with the ten largest covering roughly 2%. The specimen sequenced was PBMCs. The source is a young woman in good health and CMV-seronegative.

This clone was counted a few times. The rearrangement links TRBV9 to TRBJ2-1; 10 positions agree with TRBD2. The CDR3 spans 16 residues. Germline loops: CDR1 SGDLS, CDR2 YYNGEE. Trimming cost V 4 bases and J 8 bases; bases outside gene matches: 12. As DNA, the CDR3 is TGTGCCAGCAGCCAAGATTGGCTAGCGGGAGACCATGAGCAGTTCTTC. Its translation: CASSQDWLAGDHEQFF.

The chain recombines TRBV4-2 with TRBJ1-2, with 10 bases aligning to TRBD1. J gave up 0 bases and V 3 bases, and 4 bases lay outside the gene matches. Germline V lookup: CDR1 LGHNA, CDR2 YNFKEQ. The CDR3 sequence is 16 residues long. The CDR3 loop is CASSQGGTGANYGYTF. In DNA form, the CDR3 reads TGTGCCAGCAGCCAGGGAGGGACAGGGGCTAACTATGGCTACACCTTC.

The chain joins TRBV9 to TRBJ2-1, with 13 bases that match TRBD2. The germline gives CDR1 SGDLS, CDR2 YYNGEE. The CDR3 runs to 15 residues. The trim removed 3 bases at V and 6 bases at J, leaving 3 bases unmatched. Written as DNA, the CDR3 is TGTGCCAGCAGCGCCGGGACTAGCGGGATCAATGAGCAGTTCTTC. As protein: CASSAGTSGINEQFF.

The chain recombines TRBV9 with TRBJ2-4; D is ambiguous. CDR1 and CDR2 from the germline V gene are SGDLS and YYNGEE. The germline V and J ends were trimmed by 0 bases and 8 bases, with 9 bases remaining between them. The CDR3 loop spans 13 amino acids. The CDR3 protein is CASSVDMSHIQYF. The CDR3 DNA reads TGTGCCAGCAGCGTAGATATGTCCCACATTCAGTACTTC.

The rearrangement uses TRBV5-1 and TRBJ1-1; 9 bases are a match to TRBD1. Unmatched junction bases numbered 25, after V lost 7 bases and J lost 6 bases. The germline V gene encodes CDR1 SGHRS and CDR2 YFSETQ. This CDR3 spans 19 amino acids. The CDR3 coding sequence is TGCGCCAGCCCTTCGAACGGGGGGCCTATGGGACAGGGTTTCGCTGAAGCTTTCTTT. Translation gives CASPSNGGPMGQGFAEAFF.

The rearrangement joins TRBV5-6 to TRBJ2-1, with 8 bases matching TRBD2. This CDR3 contains 14 residues. Germline-derived CDR1 and CDR2 are SGHDT and YYEEEE. Germline trimming cut 2 bases from V and 5 bases from J; bases unmatched to any gene: 3. In DNA form, the CDR3 reads TGTGCCAGCAGCTTACTGCGGGGGGACAATGAGCAGTTCTTC. Translating gives CASSLLRGDNEQFF.

The chain uses TRBV6-1 and TRBJ1-1, with a possible D match to TRBD1 (5 bases). This CDR3 has 14 residues. V was cut by 5 bases and J by 3 bases, with 13 bases left in between. Looked up from germline, CDR1 is MNHNS and CDR2 is SASEGT. CDR3 coding DNA: TGTGCCAGCAGTTTTCAGGGAGGAGACACTGAAGCTTTCTTT. Amino acid sequence: CASSFQGGDTEAFF.

The rearrangement joins TRBV7-3 to TRBJ2-1; 14 positions match TRBD2. The CDR3 spans 15 residues. Germline values: CDR1 SGHTA, CDR2 FQGTGA. The ends lost 6 bases at V and 9 bases at J; junction bases unmatched: 7. This CDR3 reads CASSWGTSGGVEQFF. Here the CDR3 DNA reads TGTGCCAGCAGTTGGGGGACTAGCGGGGGAGTTGAGCAGTTCTTC.